One sample yielded the 30 T cell receptor beta chains listed below, sequenced in a study of T cells in Graves' hyperthyroidism and ophthalmopathy. Using RNA transcripts as the source, TCR beta CDR3 regions were amplified. First-round RT-PCR with HTBI primers amplified the TCR CDR3 region. Each CDR3 protein gets one entry after TCRdb re-called the multiplex PCR reads with MiXCR. The sample gives 660,000 or so distinct CDR3 sequences, less than 25% of which show up once; about 35% is in the top ten. The sample consisted of blood. The receptors stem from a young man with Graves' ophthalmopathy.

A note on this clonotype: An end of the junction does not agree with germline; a read error may underlie this. V and J are TRBV10-2 and TRBJ1-1; tentatively, D is TRBD1 (5 bases). CDR1 is WSHSY and CDR2 is SAAADI in the germline V gene. The CDR3 contains 12 residues. This CDR3 is CACSELAGYAFF. The DNA of the CDR3 is TGCGCCTGCAGTGAGTTGGCAGGGTACGCTTTCTTT.

The chain joins TRBV5-4 to TRBJ1-1, with 8 bases identical to TRBD1. There are 15 residues in the CDR3. Losses at the gene ends were 7 bases for V and 0 bases for J; bases not matched to a gene: 8. CDR1 SGHNT and CDR2 YYREEE come from the germline V gene (reference sequence). The CDR3 sequence: CASADRGTMNTEAFF. The CDR3 DNA sequence: TGTGCCAGCGCCGACAGGGGAACCATGAACACTGAAGCTTTCTTT. The variable domain in full, completed from reference TRBV5-4 and TRBJ1-1, reads ETGVTQSPTHLIKTRGQQVTLRCSSQSGHNTVSWYQQALGQGPQFIFQYYREEENGRGNFPPRFSGLQFPNYSSELNVNALELDDSALYLCASADRGTMNTEAFFGQGTRLTVV.

The chain has TRBV5-1 and TRBJ1-4, with 7 bases matching TRBD1. The CDR3 covers 14 residues. V lost 8 bases to trimming and J lost 1 base; unmatched junction nucleotides: 5. From germline, CDR1 is SGHRS and CDR2 YFSETQ. CDR3 sequence reads: CASRTGRTNEKLFF. The CDR3 region has the DNA TGCGCCAGTCGGACAGGCCGAACTAATGAAAAACTGTTTTTT.

The table lists this clonotype with a few counts. The chain uses TRBV20-1 and TRBJ1-6; TRBD1 matches at 7 bases. Trimming took 1 base from V and 6 from J; bases not matched to a gene: 9. This CDR3 region has 16 residues. CDR1 DFQATT and CDR2 SNEGSKA come from the germline V gene (reference sequence). CDR3 amino acids: CSARVGGTVSNSPLHF. The CDR3 nucleotides read TGCAGTGCTAGAGTAGGAGGGACAGTTTCTAATTCACCCCTCCACTTT.

Concerning this clonotype itself: A single base separates this from a much larger clone, so it may be a read error. The chain joins TRBV7-9 to TRBJ2-1; D possibly corresponds to TRBD2 (5 bases). CDR1 and CDR2 from the germline V gene are SEHNR and FQNEAQ (reference sequence). This CDR3 region has 15 residues. V lost 7 bases to trimming and J lost 0 bases, with 13 bases between them. The DNA of the CDR3 is TGTGCCAGCATCTACGGAGGAACCTCCTACAATGAGCAGTTCTTC. It translates to CASIYGGTSYNEQFF.

This clonotype appeared many times. The genes are TRBV6-1 and TRBJ1-5; 7 bases are shared with TRBD1. The CDR3 is 16 residues long. V lost 2 bases to trimming and J lost 7 bases; unmatched junction nucleotides: 11. Germline V gene data show CDR1 as MNHNS and CDR2 as SASEGT. CDR3 sequence reads: CASSESGRGARQPQHF. In DNA form, the CDR3 reads TGTGCCAGCAGTGAAAGCGGCAGGGGGGCACGGCAGCCCCAGCATTTT.

This clonotype was counted only a few times. The V call is TRBV6-2 or TRBV6-3, the J call TRBJ2-2, with 9 positions matching TRBD1. The CDR3 runs to 20 residues. CDR1 is MNHEY and CDR2 is SVGEGT in the germline V gene. The V and J ends lost 0 bases and 2 bases, in that order; junction bases with no gene match: 13. This chain's CDR3 is CASSYSSISEDRGNTGELFF. The CDR3 DNA sequence: TGTGCCAGCAGTTACTCGAGTATTTCAGAGGACAGGGGTAACACCGGGGAGCTGTTTTTT.

The table lists this clonotype with a few counts. This chain uses TRBV5-6 with TRBJ2-2; D is uncertain. CDR3 length: 15 residues. V was trimmed by 5 bases and J by 0 bases, leaving 11 bases between them. Per the germline V gene, CDR1 is SGHDT and CDR2 is YYEEEE. CDR3 region: CASSDGITNTGELFF. The CDR3 bases are TGTGCCAGCAGTGACGGCATCACGAACACCGGGGAGCTGTTTTTT.

The rearrangement links TRBV7-9 to TRBJ2-2; D is uncertain. Trimming removed 7 bases from V and 0 bases from J, with 9 bases in between. The CDR3 length is 14 residues. The germline CDR1 and CDR2 sequences are SEHNR and FQNEAQ (reference sequence). CDR3 loop: CASTENSNTGELFF. The CDR3 DNA is TGTGCCAGCACTGAGAATTCGAACACCGGGGAGCTGTTTTTT.

The chain is built from TRBV7-3 and TRBJ1-6, with no clear D. CDR3 length equals 13 residues. With 5 bases removed from V and 4 bases from J, the gap between germline ends came to 6 bases. Germline loops: CDR1 SGHTA, CDR2 FQGTGA. CDR3 residues: CASSELYNSPLHF. The CDR3 DNA reads as TGTGCCAGCAGCGAGCTATATAATTCACCCCTCCACTTT.

This clonotype occurred many times. V gene TRBV7-2 combines with J gene TRBJ2-2; no clear D. CDR3 length equals 13 residues. The V and J ends lost 2 bases and 1 base respectively, with 2 bases between them. The germline CDR1 and CDR2 sequences are SGHTA and FQGNSA. The CDR3 protein is CASSLRNTGELFF. The CDR3 DNA reads as TGTGCCAGCAGCTTAAGGAACACCGGGGAGCTGTTTTTT.

V and J are TRBV16 and TRBJ1-5; 8 nucleotides match TRBD1. This CDR3 spans 15 amino acids. The J segment lost 7 bases and the V segment lost 2 bases, leaving 7 bases of the junction unmatched. The V gene's germline CDR1 is KGHSY and CDR2 FQNENV. As DNA, the CDR3 is TGTGCCAGCAGCCAAACGACAGGGGCCGGACAGCCCCAGCATTTT. This sequence encodes CASSQTTGAGQPQHF.

This chain joins TRBV24-1 and TRBJ1-2, with no clear D. The germline CDR1 and CDR2 sequences are KGHDR and SFDVKD. The CDR3 runs 12 residues. Trimming removed 6 bases at V and 7 bases at J, with 11 bases between. In nucleotides, the CDR3 is TGTGCCACCAGTAATCCCAAGGGTGGCTACACCTTC. Translated: CATSNPKGGYTF.

There are many counts of this clonotype. The CDR3 spells CASSTLAGIYNEQFF. The CDR3 bases are TGTGCCAGCAGTACTCTAGCGGGTATCTACAATGAGCAGTTCTTC. V usage is TRBV2 and J usage is TRBJ2-1; 8 positions agree with TRBD2. CDR1 is SNHLY, CDR2 FYNNEI, per germline. There are 15 residues in the CDR3. After removal of 5 bases from V and 3 bases from J, the junction contained 6 bases not matched to a gene. Combining the CDR3 with reference TRBV2 and TRBJ2-1 gives the whole variable domain EPEVTQTPSHQVTQMGQEVILRCVPISNHLYFYWYRQILGQKVEFLVSFYNNEISEKSEIFDDQFSVERPDGSNFTLKIRSTKLEDSAMYFCASSTLAGIYNEQFFGPGTRLTVL.

This clonotype showed up just once. This may be a read error: a much more frequent sequence differs by one nucleotide. The chain links TRBV28 to TRBJ2-2, with D tentatively TRBD2 (5 bases). This CDR3 has 15 residues. Germline lookup yields CDR1 MDHEN and CDR2 SYDVKM. The CDR3 is CASALYPGNTGELLF. CDR3 sequence (DNA): TGTGCCAGCGCTTTATATCCTGGGAACACCGGGGAGCTGCTTTTT.

This clonotype was seen repeatedly, ten times or more. The chain has TRBV10-3 and TRBJ2-3, with 11 positions matching TRBD2. Germline V gives CDR1 ENHRY, CDR2 SYGVKD. With 3 bases clipped from V and 2 bases from J, the junction kept 7 bases outside the gene matches. The CDR3 is 17 residues long. CDR3 nucleotide sequence: TGTGCCATCAGTGACCTTAGCGGGAGGGCGGACACAGATACGCAGTATTTT. Translating it yields CAISDLSGRADTDTQYF.

The sample holds a few counts of this clonotype. This chain uses TRBV19 with TRBJ2-2, with 8 bases lining up with TRBD1. CDR3 length: 16 residues. In germline, CDR1 is LNHDA, CDR2 SQIVND (reference sequence). Trimming cost V 3 bases and J 5 bases; bases outside gene matches: 8. As DNA, the CDR3 is TGTGCCAGTAGTATCTTAGGGACAGGCTTAACCGGGGAGCTGTTTTTT. Protein sequence: CASSILGTGLTGELFF.

The gene calls are TRBV2 and TRBJ2-3, with 11 bases that match TRBD2. From germline, CDR1 is SNHLY and CDR2 FYNNEI. The CDR3 totals 15 residues. Germline trimming cut 5 bases from V and 3 bases from J; bases unmatched to any gene: 4. The DNA for the CDR3 is TGTGCCAGCAGTAAACTAGCGGGAGTTACAGATACGCAGTATTTT. It encodes CASSKLAGVTDTQYF.

Only a few counts were recorded for this clonotype. The chain uses TRBV4-1 and TRBJ1-1; the D gene is possibly TRBD1 (5 bases). Trimming cost V 2 bases and J 5 bases, with 15 bases left between them. Germline-derived CDR1 and CDR2 are MGHRA and YSYEKL. The CDR3 extends over 15 amino acids. DNA for the CDR3: TGCGCCAGCAGCCAAACCCAGGGCGGGGAAACTGAAGCTTTCTTT. Translating gives CASSQTQGGETEAFF.

The rearrangement uses TRBV5-1 and TRBJ2-2, with D perhaps matching TRBD1 or TRBD2 (5 bases each). Germline V gene lookup returns CDR1 SGHRS and CDR2 YFSETQ. The CDR3 spans 15 residues. The V end lost 4 bases, the J end lost 6 bases, and 16 bases lay between the germline ends. Here the CDR3 DNA reads TGCGCCAGCAGCCCTCGTCCCGGGACGTCCGGGGAGCTGTTTTTT. This encodes CASSPRPGTSGELFF.

The gene calls are TRBV7-8 and TRBJ2-5; TRBD2 matches at 7 bases. V lost 5 bases, J lost 5 bases, and 8 bases stayed unmatched. This CDR3 is built from 14 residues. Germline assignment: CDR1 SGHVS and CDR2 FQNEAQ. CDR3 nucleotide sequence: TGTGCCAGCAGCGTGCGGGGGAACCCCGAGACCCAGTACTTC. Its protein product is CASSVRGNPETQYF.

The rearrangement joins TRBV7-9 to TRBJ2-3; 16 nucleotides line up with TRBD2. J was trimmed by 5 bases and V by 6 bases; bases with no gene match: 11. This CDR3 is built from 18 residues. Germline V CDR1 and CDR2: SEHNR, FQNEAQ (reference sequence). This CDR3 is CASSSTPGLAGGRDTQYF. CDR3 in DNA: TGTGCCAGCAGTTCTACTCCGGGACTAGCGGGAGGGCGAGATACGCAGTATTTT.

This clonotype came up many times. V usage is TRBV2 and J usage is TRBJ2-2; weak D call: TRBD2 (6 bases). V gave up 5 bases and J gave up 5 bases, with 12 bases separating them. The CDR3 runs to 14 residues. CDR1 is SNHLY and CDR2 is FYNNEI in the germline V gene. CDR3 nucleotide sequence: TGTGCCAGCAGTATAAGACGGGGGACCGGGGAGCTGTTTTTT. Its protein product is CASSIRRGTGELFF. The entire variable domain, with the rest obtained from reference TRBV2 and TRBJ2-2, is as follows: EPEVTQTPSHQVTQMGQEVILRCVPISNHLYFYWYRQILGQKVEFLVSFYNNEISEKSEIFDDQFSVERPDGSNFTLKIRSTKLEDSAMYFCASSIRRGTGELFFGEGSRLTVL.

The CDR3 region has the DNA TGTGCCGTGAGGAAGACTAGCGGGAGAGTAACCGGGGAGCTGTTTTTT. Protein product: CAVRKTSGRVTGELFF. The chain joins TRBV6-2 or TRBV6-3 to TRBJ2-2; 12 nucleotides align to TRBD2. After removal of 11 bases from V and 5 bases from J, the junction contained 12 bases not matched to a gene. The CDR3 is 16 amino acids. The germline gives CDR1 MNHEY, CDR2 SVGEGT.

The rearrangement joins TRBV20-1 to TRBJ2-1; D perhaps matches TRBD1 (5 bases). CDR3 size: 13 residues. Germline V gene lookup returns CDR1 DFQATT and CDR2 SNEGSKA (reference sequence). This chain's CDR3 is CSCQGPKYNEQFF. Here the CDR3 DNA reads TGCAGCTGCCAGGGCCCTAAATACAATGAGCAGTTCTTC.

This chain joins TRBV4-2 and TRBJ2-1; TRBD1 matches at 8 bases. Looked up from germline, CDR1 is LGHNA and CDR2 is YNFKEQ. V lost 9 bases and J lost 7; bases outside the gene matches: 20. The length of the CDR3 is 17 residues. The CDR3 DNA reads TGTGCCAGTACCGCCATGTCGGGGACAGGAATTATTAATGAGCAGTTCTTC. Encoded protein: CASTAMSGTGIINEQFF.

This clonotype has more than one count but fewer than ten. CDR3 region: CASRWDIYGYTF. CDR3 bases: TGTGCCAGCAGGTGGGACATCTATGGCTACACCTTC. This chain links TRBV2 with TRBJ1-2, with a weak D call TRBD1 (6 bases). Germline V gene lookup returns CDR1 SNHLY and CDR2 FYNNEI. Trimming cost V 6 bases and J 4 bases, with 9 bases left between them. This CDR3 has 12 amino acids.

This clonotype was counted ten times or more. This chain joins TRBV3-1 and TRBJ2-1; possible D gene TRBD1, 6 bases. The CDR3 sequence is 16 residues long. Germline-derived CDR1 and CDR2 are LGHDT and YNNKEL (reference sequence). Trimming left V 1 base short and J 4 bases short, with 14 bases between. The CDR3 loop reads CASSQGPGQGYNEQFF. DNA for the CDR3: TGTGCCAGCAGCCAAGGGCCGGGTCAGGGGTACAATGAGCAGTTCTTC.

The chain joins TRBV27 to TRBJ2-7; TRBD2 matches 10 bases. After removal of 6 bases from V and 3 bases from J, the junction contained 8 bases not matched to a gene. CDR3 size: 15 residues. The V gene's germline CDR1 is MNHEY and CDR2 SMNVEV (reference sequence). Here the CDR3 DNA reads TGTGCCAGCAGCCAAACTAGCGGGATTTACTACGAGCAGTACTTC. Translating gives CASSQTSGIYYEQYF.

This clonotype was counted a few times. The chain's CDR3 is CASSYNHGGNEQYF. CDR3 sequence (DNA): TGTGCCAGCAGTTACAATCACGGAGGAAACGAGCAGTACTTC. The chain has TRBV6-5 and TRBJ2-7; possibly TRBD2 for D (5 bases). Trimming stripped 2 bases from V and 5 bases from J, with 13 bases between. Germline-derived CDR1 and CDR2 are MNHEY and SVGAGI. The CDR3 length is 14 residues.